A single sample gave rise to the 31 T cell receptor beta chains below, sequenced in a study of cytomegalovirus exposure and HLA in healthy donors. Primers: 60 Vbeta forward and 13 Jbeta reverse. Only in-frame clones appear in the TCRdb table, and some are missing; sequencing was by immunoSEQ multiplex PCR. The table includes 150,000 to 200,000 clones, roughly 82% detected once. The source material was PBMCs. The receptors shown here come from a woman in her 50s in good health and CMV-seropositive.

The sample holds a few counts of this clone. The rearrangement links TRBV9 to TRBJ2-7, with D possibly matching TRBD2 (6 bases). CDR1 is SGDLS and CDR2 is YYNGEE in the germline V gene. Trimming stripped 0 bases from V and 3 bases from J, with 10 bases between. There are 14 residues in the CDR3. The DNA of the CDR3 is TGTGCCAGCAGCGTAGATGTGGGAGGCTACGAGCAGTACTTC. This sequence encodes CASSVDVGGYEQYF.

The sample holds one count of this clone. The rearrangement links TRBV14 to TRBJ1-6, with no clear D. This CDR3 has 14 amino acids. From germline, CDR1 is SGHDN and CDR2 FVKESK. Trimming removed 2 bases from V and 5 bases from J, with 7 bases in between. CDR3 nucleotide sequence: TGTGCCAGCAGCCAACTACAGCATAATTCACCCCTCCACTTT. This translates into CASSQLQHNSPLHF. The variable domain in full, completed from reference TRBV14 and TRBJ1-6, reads EAGVTQFPSHSVIEKGQTVTLRCDPISGHDNLYWYRRVMGKEIKFLLHFVKESKQDESGMPNNRFLAERTGGTYSTLKVQPAELEDSGVYFCASSQLQHNSPLHFGNGTRLTVT.

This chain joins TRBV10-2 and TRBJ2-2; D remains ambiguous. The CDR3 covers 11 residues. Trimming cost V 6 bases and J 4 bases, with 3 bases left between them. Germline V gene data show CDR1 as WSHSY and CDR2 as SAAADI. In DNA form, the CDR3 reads TGCGCCAGCAGCTTCACCGGGGAGCTGTTTTTT. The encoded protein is CASSFTGELFF.

The DNA of the CDR3 is TGCGCCAGCAGTGAGTCTGAGGGACTAGCGGGCGAAGAGACCCAGTACTTC. Amino acid sequence: CASSESEGLAGEETQYF. The rearrangement links TRBV10-1 to TRBJ2-5, with 12 bases fitting TRBD2. The CDR3 sequence is 17 residues long. Germline CDR1 and CDR2: WNHNN and SYGVQD (reference sequence). The J segment lost 3 bases and the V segment lost 0 bases, leaving 5 bases of the junction unmatched.

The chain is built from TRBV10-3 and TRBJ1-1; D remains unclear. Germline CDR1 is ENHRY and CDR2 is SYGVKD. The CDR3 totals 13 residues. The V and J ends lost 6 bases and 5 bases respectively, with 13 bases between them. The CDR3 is CAIRAEMVTEAFF. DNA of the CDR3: TGTGCCATCAGGGCCGAAATGGTGACTGAAGCTTTCTTT.

The CDR3 DNA reads as TGTGCCAGCAGCCCCATCGGGGGTCGGTACGAGCAGTACTTC. Residues: CASSPIGGRYEQYF. The chain uses TRBV7-9 and TRBJ2-7; D might be TRBD2 (6 bases). The CDR3 runs to 14 residues. V lost 5 bases and J lost 4, with 15 bases in between. Per the germline V gene, CDR1 is SEHNR and CDR2 is FQNEAQ (reference sequence).

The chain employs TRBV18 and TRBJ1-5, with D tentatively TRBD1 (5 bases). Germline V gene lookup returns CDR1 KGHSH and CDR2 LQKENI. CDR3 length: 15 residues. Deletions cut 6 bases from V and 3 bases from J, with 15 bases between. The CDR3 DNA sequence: TGTGCCAGCTCTCCGGGGGTGGGGGTCAATCAGCCCCAGCATTTT. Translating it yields CASSPGVGVNQPQHF.

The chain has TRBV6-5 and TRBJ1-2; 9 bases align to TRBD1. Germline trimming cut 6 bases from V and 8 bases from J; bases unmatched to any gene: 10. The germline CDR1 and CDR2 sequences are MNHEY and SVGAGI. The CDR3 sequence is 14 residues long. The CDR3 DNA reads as TGTGCCAGCAGCCTTGGACAGGGGATAAGCGGCTACACCTTC. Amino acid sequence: CASSLGQGISGYTF.

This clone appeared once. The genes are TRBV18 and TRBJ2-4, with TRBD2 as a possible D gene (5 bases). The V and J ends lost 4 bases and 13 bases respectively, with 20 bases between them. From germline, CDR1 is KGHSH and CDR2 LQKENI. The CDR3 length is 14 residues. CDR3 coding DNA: TGTGCCAGCTCACTAAACCGGGAAGGTCTACTCCAGTACTTC. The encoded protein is CASSLNREGLLQYF.

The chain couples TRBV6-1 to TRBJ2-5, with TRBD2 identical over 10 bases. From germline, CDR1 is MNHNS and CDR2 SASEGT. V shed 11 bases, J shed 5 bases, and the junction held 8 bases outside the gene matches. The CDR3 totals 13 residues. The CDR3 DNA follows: TGTGCCTCTGAGCGGGGGGGCCGGGAGACCCAGTACTTC. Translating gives CASERGGRETQYF.

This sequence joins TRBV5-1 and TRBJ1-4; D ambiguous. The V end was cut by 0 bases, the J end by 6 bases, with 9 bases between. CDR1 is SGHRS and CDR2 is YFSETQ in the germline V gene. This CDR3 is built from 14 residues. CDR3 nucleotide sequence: TGCGCCAGCAGCTTGGTCGGGTCAGATGAAAAACTGTTTTTT. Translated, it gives CASSLVGSDEKLFF.

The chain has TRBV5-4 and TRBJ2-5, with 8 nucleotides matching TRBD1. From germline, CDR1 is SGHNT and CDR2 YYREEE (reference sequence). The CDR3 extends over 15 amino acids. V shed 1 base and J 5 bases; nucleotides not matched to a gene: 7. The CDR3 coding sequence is TGTGCCAGCAGCTTGCAGGGGGCTGACACGGAGACCCAGTACTTC. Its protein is CASSLQGADTETQYF.

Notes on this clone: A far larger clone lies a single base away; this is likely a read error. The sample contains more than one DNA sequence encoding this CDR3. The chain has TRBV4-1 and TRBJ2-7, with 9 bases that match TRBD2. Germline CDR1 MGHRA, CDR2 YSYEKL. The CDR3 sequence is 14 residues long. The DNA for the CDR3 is TGTGCCAGCAGCCCGACTAGCGGTTTAGGTCAGCAGTACTTC. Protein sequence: CASSPTSGLGQQYF.

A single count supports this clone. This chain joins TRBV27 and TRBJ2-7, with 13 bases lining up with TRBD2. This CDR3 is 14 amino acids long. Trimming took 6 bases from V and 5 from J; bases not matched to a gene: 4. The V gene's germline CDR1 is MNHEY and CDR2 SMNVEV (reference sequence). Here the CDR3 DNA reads TGTGCCAGCAGCCCTGGGACTAGCGGGAACGAGCAGTACTTC. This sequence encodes CASSPGTSGNEQYF.

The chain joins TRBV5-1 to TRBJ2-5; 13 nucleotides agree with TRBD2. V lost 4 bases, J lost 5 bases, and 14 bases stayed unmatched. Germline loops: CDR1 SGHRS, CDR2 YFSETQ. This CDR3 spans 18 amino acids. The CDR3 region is CASSRWGGLAGARETQYF. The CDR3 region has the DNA TGCGCCAGCAGCCGTTGGGGAGGACTAGCGGGGGCCAGGGAGACCCAGTACTTC.

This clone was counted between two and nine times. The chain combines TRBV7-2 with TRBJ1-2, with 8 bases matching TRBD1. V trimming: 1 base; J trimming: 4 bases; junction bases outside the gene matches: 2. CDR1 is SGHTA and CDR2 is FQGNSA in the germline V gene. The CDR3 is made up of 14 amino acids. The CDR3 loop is CASSLGTGTYGYTF. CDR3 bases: TGTGCCAGCAGCTTAGGGACAGGGACCTATGGCTACACCTTC.

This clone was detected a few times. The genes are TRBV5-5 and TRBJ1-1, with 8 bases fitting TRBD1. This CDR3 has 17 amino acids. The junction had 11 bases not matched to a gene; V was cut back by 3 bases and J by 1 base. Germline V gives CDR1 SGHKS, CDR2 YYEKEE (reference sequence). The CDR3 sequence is CASSSFLDRVWNTEAFF. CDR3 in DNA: TGTGCCAGCAGCTCGTTTTTGGACAGGGTTTGGAACACTGAAGCTTTCTTT.

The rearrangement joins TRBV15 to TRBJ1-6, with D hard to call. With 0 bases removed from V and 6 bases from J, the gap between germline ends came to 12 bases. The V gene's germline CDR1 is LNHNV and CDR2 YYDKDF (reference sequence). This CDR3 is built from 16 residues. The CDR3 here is CATSRDLTAFNSPLHF. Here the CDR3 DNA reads TGTGCCACCAGCAGAGATCTTACAGCCTTTAATTCACCCCTCCACTTT.

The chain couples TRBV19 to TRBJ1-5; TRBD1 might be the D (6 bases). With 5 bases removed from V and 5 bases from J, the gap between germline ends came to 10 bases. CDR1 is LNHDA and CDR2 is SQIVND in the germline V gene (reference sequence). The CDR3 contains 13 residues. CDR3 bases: TGTGCCAGTAGTGTCAGGGGAGATCAGCCCCAGCATTTT. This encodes CASSVRGDQPQHF.

The CDR3 DNA follows: TGTGCCAGCAGATTCCTAGCGGGGGGGCCCAATGAGCAGTTCTTC. Translating it yields CASRFLAGGPNEQFF. The V call is TRBV2, the J call TRBJ2-1; 12 bases align to TRBD2. Unmatched junction bases numbered 6, after V lost 6 bases and J lost 6 bases. The CDR3 sequence is 15 residues long. Germline CDR1 is SNHLY and CDR2 is FYNNEI.

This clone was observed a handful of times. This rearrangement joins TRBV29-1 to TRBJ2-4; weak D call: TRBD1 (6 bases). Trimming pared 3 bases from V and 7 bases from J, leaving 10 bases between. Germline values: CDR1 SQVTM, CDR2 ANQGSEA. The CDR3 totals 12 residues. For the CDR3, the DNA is TGCAGCGTTGACAGGGGCGGGAACATTCAGTACTTC. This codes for CSVDRGGNIQYF.

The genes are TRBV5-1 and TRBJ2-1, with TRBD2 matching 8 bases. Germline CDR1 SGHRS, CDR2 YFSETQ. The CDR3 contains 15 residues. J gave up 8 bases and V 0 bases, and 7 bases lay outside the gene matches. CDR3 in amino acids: CASSLAGGAWDEQFF. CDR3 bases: TGCGCCAGCAGCTTGGCCGGGGGGGCCTGGGATGAGCAGTTCTTC.

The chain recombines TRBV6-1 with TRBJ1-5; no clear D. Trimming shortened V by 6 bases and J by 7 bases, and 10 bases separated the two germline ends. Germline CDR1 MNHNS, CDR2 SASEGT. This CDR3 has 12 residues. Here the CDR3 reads CASRGWRQPQHF. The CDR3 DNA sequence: TGTGCCAGCAGAGGCTGGAGACAGCCCCAGCATTTT.

In nucleotides, the CDR3 is TGTGCCAGCAGCTTGGTAGCCGCAAACTATGGCTACACCTTC. This sequence encodes CASSLVAANYGYTF. The gene calls are TRBV5-7 and TRBJ1-2; D is unclear. TRBV5-7 is designated an ORF whose function remains uncertain. CDR3 length: 14 residues. With 0 bases removed from V and 2 bases from J, the gap between germline ends came to 8 bases.

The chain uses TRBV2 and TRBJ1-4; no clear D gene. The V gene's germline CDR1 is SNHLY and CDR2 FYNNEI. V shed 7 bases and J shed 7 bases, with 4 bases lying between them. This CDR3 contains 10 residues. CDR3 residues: CASKSEKLFF. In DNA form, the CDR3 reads TGTGCCAGCAAGAGTGAAAAACTGTTTTTT.

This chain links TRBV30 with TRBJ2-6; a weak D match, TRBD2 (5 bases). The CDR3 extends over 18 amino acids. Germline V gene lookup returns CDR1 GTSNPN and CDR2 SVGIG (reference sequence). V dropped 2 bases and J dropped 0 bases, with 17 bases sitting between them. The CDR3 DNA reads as TGTGCCTGGAGTAGTGCAGGAGGAATAAGCTCTGGGGCCAACGTCCTGACTTTC. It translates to CAWSSAGGISSGANVLTF. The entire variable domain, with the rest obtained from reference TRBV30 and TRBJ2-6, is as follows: SQTIHQWPATLVQPVGSPLSLECTVEGTSNPNLYWYRQAAGRGLQLLFYSVGIGQISSEVPQNLSASRPQDRQFILSSKKLLLSDSGFYLCAWSSAGGISSGANVLTFGAGSRLTVL.

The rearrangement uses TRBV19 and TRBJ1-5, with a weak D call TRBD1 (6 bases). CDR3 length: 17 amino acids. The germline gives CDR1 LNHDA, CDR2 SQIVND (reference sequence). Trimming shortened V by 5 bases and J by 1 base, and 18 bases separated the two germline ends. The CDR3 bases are TGTGCCAGTAGTGTCTCCACATACAGGGAGAGCAATCAGCCCCAGCATTTT. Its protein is CASSVSTYRESNQPQHF.

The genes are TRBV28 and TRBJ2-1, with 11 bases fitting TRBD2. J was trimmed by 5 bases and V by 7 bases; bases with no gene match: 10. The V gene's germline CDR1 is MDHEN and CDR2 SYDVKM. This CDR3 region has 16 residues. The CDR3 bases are TGTGCCAGCACCCTCCCGACTAGCGGGGCAAACAATGAGCAGTTCTTC. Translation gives CASTLPTSGANNEQFF.

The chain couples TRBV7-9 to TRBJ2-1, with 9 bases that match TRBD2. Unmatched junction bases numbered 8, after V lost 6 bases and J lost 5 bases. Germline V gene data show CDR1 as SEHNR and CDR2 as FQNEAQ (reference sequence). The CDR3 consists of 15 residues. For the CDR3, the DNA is TGTGCCAGCAGACCGTATAGCGGGGGCCACAATGAGCAGTTCTTC. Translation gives CASRPYSGGHNEQFF.

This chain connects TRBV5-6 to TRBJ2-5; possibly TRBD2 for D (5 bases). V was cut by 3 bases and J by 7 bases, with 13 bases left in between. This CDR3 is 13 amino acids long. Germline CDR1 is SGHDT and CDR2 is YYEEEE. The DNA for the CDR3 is TGTGCCAGCAGCTCCGGACGTCGGGGGACCCAGTACTTC. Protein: CASSSGRRGTQYF.

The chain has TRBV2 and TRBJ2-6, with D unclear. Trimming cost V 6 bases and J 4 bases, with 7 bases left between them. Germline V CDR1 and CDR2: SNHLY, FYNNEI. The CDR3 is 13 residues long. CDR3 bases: TGTGCCAGCAGCTCCGTCGGGGCCAACGTCCTGACTTTC. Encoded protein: CASSSVGANVLTF. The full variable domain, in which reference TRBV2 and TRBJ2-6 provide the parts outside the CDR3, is EPEVTQTPSHQVTQMGQEVILRCVPISNHLYFYWYRQILGQKVEFLVSFYNNEISEKSEIFDDQFSVERPDGSNFTLKIRSTKLEDSAMYFCASSSVGANVLTFGAGSRLTVL.